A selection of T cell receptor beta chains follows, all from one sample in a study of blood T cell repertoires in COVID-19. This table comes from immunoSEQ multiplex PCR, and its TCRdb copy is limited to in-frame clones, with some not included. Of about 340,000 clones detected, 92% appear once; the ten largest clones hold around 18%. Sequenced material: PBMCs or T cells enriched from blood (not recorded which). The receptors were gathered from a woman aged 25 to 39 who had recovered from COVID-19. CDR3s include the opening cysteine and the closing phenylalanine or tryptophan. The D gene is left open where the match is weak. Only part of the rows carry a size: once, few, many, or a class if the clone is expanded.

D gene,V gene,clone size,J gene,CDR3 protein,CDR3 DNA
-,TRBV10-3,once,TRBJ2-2,CAIMDRENTGELFF,TGTGCCATCATGGACAGAGAGAACACCGGGGAGCTGTTTTTT
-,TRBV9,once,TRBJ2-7,CASSALSPGSGGPTEQYF,TGTGCCAGCAGCGCATTATCACCCGGTAGCGGAGGACCTACAGAGCAGTACTTC
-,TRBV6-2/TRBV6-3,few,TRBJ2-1,CASRRRDERYNEQFF,TGTGCCAGCCGCCGGAGGGACGAGCGCTACAATGAGCAGTTCTTC
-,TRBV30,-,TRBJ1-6,CAWSKGGRNSPLHF,TGTGCCTGGAGTAAAGGGGGTAGGAATTCACCCCTCCACTTT
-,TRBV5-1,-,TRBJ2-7,CASSGSGRSYEQYF,TGCGCCAGCAGCGGGTCGGGTCGCTCCTACGAGCAGTACTTC
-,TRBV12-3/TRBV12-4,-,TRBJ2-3,CAIRGGGDTQYF,TGTGCCATCAGAGGCGGAGGGGATACGCAGTATTTT
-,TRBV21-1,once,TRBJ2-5,CASSKAGQAEETQYF,TGTGCCAGCAGCAAAGCGGGACAGGCGGAAGAGACCCAGTACTTC
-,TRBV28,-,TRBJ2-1,CASRGQAVNEQFF,TGTGCCAGCAGAGGCCAAGCGGTTAATGAGCAGTTCTTC
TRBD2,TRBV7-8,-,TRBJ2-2,CASSDLAGEATGELFF,TGTGCCAGCAGCGACCTAGCGGGAGAAGCCACCGGGGAGCTGTTTTTT
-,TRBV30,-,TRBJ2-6,CAWSSVGANVLTF,TGTGCCTGGAGTTCTGTGGGGGCCAACGTCCTGACTTTC
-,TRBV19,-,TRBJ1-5,CASSIGFLQIYF,TGTGCCAGTAGTATCGGGTTCCTCCAAATTTATTTT
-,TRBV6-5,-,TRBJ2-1,CASSPLEVSYNEQFF,TGTGCCAGCAGTCCCCTAGAGGTCTCCTACAATGAGCAGTTCTTC
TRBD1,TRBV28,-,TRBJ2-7,CATLGTGVYEQYF,TGTGCCACCCTCGGGACAGGGGTATACGAGCAGTACTTC
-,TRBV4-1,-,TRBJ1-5,CASSQTRGPGPGGQHF,TGCGCCAGCAGCCAAACGAGAGGGCCTGGGCCGGGTGGCCAGCATTTT
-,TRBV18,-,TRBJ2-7,CASSPLGDSPYEQYF,TGTGCCAGCTCACCTCTCGGTGACAGTCCGTACGAGCAGTACTTC
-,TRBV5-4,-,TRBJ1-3,CASSLDGQPGNTIYF,TGTGCCAGCAGCTTGGATGGGCAGCCAGGAAACACCATATATTTT
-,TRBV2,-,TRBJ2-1,CASSPEITSYNEQFF,TGTGCCAGCAGTCCCGAGATCACCTCCTACAATGAGCAGTTCTTC
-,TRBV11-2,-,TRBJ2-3,CASSLGQADTQYF,TGTGCCAGCAGCTTAGGGCAGGCAGATACGCAGTATTTT
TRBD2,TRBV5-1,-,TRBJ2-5,CASRMGTSRETQYF,TGCGCCAGCAGAATGGGGACTAGTAGGGAGACCCAGTACTTC
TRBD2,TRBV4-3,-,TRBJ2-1,CASSQDLLAGGYEQFF,TGCGCCAGCAGCCAAGATCTACTAGCGGGGGGGTATGAGCAGTTCTTC
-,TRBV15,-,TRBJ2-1,CATSRVGNSYNEQFF,TGTGCCACCAGCAGAGTCGGGAACTCCTACAATGAGCAGTTCTTC
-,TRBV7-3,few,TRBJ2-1,CASSPTARPAYNEQFF,TGTGCCAGCAGTCCTACGGCTAGGCCAGCGTACAATGAGCAGTTCTTC
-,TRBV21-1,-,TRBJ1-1,CASSNAGRLPNTEAFF,TGTGCCAGCAGCAATGCCGGCCGACTTCCGAACACTGAAGCTTTCTTT
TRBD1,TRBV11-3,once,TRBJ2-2,CASSLDRGLGGELFF,TGTGCCAGCAGCTTAGACAGGGGGCTTGGCGGGGAGCTGTTTTTT
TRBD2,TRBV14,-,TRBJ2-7,CASSQVLAGGPYHEQYF,TGTGCCAGCAGCCAAGTTCTAGCGGGAGGGCCTTACCACGAGCAGTACTTC
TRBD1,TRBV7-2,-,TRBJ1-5,CASSLRRTGDQPQHF,TGTGCCAGCAGCTTACGTCGAACAGGGGATCAGCCCCAGCATTTT
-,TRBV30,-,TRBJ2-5,CAWVEGETQYF,TGTGCCTGGGTTGAGGGAGAGACCCAGTACTTC
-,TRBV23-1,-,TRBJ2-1,CASSQPRQRNEQFF,TGCGCCAGCAGTCAACCCAGACAACGTAATGAGCAGTTCTTC
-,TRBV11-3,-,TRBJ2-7,CASSFAGIEQYF,TGTGCCAGCAGCTTTGCAGGAATCGAGCAGTACTTC
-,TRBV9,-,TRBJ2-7,CASSATGSSYEQYF,TGTGCCAGCAGCGCAACGGGTAGCTCCTACGAGCAGTACTTC
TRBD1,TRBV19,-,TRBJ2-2,CASRLIRDSLFAGELFF,TGTGCCAGTAGACTGATCCGGGACAGCCTTTTCGCCGGGGAGCTGTTTTTT
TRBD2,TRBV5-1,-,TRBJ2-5,CASSLSGGRQETQYF,TGCGCCAGCAGCTTGAGCGGGGGGCGGCAAGAGACCCAGTACTTC
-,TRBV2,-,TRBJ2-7,CASSRRYEQYF,TGTGCCAGCAGTCGGCGGTACGAGCAGTACTTC
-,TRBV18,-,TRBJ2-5,CASDTKKIYREVVETQYF,TGTGCCAGCGACACGAAAAAAATTTACAGGGAAGTCGTCGAGACCCAGTACTTC
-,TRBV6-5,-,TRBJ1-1,CASSGQMNTEAFF,TGTGCCAGCAGCGGACAGATGAACACTGAAGCTTTCTTT
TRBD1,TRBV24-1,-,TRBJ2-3,CATSDRTGRADTQYF,TGTGCCACCAGTGACAGGACAGGGAGAGCAGATACGCAGTATTTT
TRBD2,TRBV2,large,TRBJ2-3,CASSEWGGRLDTQYF,TGTGCCAGCAGTGAATGGGGCGGGAGGCTAGATACGCAGTATTTT
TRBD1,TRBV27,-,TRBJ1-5,CASSKTGEGWSNQPQHF,TGTGCCAGCAGTAAGACAGGGGAAGGGTGGAGCAATCAGCCCCAGCATTTT
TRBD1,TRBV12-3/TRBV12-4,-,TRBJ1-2,CASRLTGGHGYTF,TGTGCCAGCAGACTTACAGGGGGCCATGGCTACACCTTC
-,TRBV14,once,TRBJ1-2,CASSQVPGSGYTF,TGTGCCAGCAGCCAAGTTCCGGGGTCCGGCTACACCTTC
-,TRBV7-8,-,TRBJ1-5,CASSRDTNQPQHF,TGTGCCAGCAGCCGCGACACTAATCAGCCCCAGCATTTT
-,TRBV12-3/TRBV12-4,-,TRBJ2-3,CASTPYSHTQYF,TGTGCCAGCACCCCGTATTCCCATACGCAGTATTTT
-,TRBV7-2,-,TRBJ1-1,CASSPGRGNTEAFF,TGTGCCAGCAGCCCTGGGCGGGGGAACACTGAAGCTTTCTTT
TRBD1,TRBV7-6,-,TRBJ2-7,CASSSGQGTGEQYF,TGTGCCAGCAGCTCGGGACAGGGGACCGGCGAGCAGTACTTC
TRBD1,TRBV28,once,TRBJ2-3,CASGQVSTDTQYF,TGTGCCAGCGGACAGGTGAGCACAGATACGCAGTATTTT
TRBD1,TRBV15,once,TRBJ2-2,CATSRLLTGGAEDGELFF,TGTGCCACCAGCAGGCTACTAACAGGGGGCGCGGAGGACGGGGAGCTGTTTTTT
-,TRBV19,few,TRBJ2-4,CASSSREKNIQYF,TGTGCCAGTAGTAGTCGGGAAAAAAACATTCAGTACTTC
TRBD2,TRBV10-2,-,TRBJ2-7,CASRLAGATYEQYF,TGCGCCAGCAGGCTAGCGGGAGCCACGTACGAGCAGTACTTC
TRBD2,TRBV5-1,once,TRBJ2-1,CASSIGGSGLNEQFF,TGCGCCAGCAGCATCGGCGGGAGCGGACTCAATGAGCAGTTCTTC
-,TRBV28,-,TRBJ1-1,CASSPVNTEAFF,TGTGCCAGCAGTCCAGTGAACACTGAAGCTTTCTTT
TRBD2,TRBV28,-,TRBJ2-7,CASSGGWNYEQYF,TGTGCCAGCAGCGGGGGGTGGAACTACGAGCAGTACTTC
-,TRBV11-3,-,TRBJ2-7,CASSPRQRKPYEQYF,TGTGCCAGCAGCCCGCGACAGAGGAAACCCTACGAGCAGTACTTC
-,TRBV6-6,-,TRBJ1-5,CASSTGGNQPQHF,TGTGCCAGCAGTACCGGTGGTAATCAGCCCCAGCATTTT
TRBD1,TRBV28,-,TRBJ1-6,CASTLRDRNSPLHF,TGTGCCAGCACCCTTCGGGACAGGAATTCACCCCTCCACTTT